The clone carrying this T cell receptor (beta chain) was detected once. This entry belongs to a study of cytomegalovirus exposure and HLA in healthy donors. Use of 60 Vbeta and 13 Jbeta primers characterized the PCR. Repertoires were generated with immunoSEQ multiplex PCR, while TCRdb's copy carries only in-frame clones and drops some. This table holds about 200,000 clones, 80% to 85% found once. V was trimmed by 3 bases and J by 2 bases, leaving 10 bases between them. Germline lookup yields CDR1 SNHLY and CDR2 FYNNEI. The CDR3 loop spans 15 amino acids. The origin of this receptor is a woman aged 40 to 50 in good health and CMV-seronegative. Sequenced: PBMCs. This chain links TRBV2 with TRBJ2-2; D is possibly TRBD2 (6 bases). CDR3 amino acids: CASSEIAGNTGELFF. Written as DNA, the CDR3 is TGTGCCAGCAGTGAGATCGCGGGAAACACCGGGGAGCTGTTTTTT.